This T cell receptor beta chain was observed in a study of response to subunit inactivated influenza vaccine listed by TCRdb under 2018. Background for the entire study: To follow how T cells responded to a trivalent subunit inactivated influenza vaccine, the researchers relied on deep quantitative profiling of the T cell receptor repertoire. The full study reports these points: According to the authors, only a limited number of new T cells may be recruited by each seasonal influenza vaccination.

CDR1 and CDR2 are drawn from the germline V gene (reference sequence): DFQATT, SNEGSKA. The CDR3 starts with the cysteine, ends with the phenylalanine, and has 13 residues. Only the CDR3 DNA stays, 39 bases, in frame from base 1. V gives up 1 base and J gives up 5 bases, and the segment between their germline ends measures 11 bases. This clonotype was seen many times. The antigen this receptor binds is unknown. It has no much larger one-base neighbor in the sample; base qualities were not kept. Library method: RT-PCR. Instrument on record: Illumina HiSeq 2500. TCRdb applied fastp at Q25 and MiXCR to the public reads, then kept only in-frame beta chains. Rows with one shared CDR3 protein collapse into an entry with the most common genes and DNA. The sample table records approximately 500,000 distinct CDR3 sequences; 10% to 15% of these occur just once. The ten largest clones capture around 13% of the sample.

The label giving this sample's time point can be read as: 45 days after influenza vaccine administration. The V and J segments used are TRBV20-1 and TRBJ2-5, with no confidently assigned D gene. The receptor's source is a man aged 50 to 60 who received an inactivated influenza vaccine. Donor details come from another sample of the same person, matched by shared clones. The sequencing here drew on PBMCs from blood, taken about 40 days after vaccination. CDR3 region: CSARAAQTETQYF. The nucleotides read TGCAGTGCTAGAGCCGCCCAAACGGAGACCCAGTACTTC.